This TCR beta chain was obtained from a study of T cells in Graves' hyperthyroidism and ophthalmopathy (dated by TCRdb to the late 2010s). For context, the study as a whole: Peripheral blood was sampled at the time of initial diagnosis, prior to any treatment. Once sampling was done, hyperthyroidism patients were given methimazole at a starting dose of 30 mg daily, whereas ophthalmopathy patients were given high-dose intravenous methylprednisolone. The roughly 91 discovery patients were randomly divided into training and test sets at a 7:3 ratio. An independent validation cohort of about 20 hyperthyroidism patients and about 16 patients who later progressed to ophthalmopathy tested prospective prediction of ophthalmopathy. The paper reports TCR Vbeta CDR3 sequencing of roughly 140 peripheral blood samples: some 41 ophthalmopathy, about 75 hyperthyroidism and around 17 progressor patients. In more than 5 Graves' hyperthyroidism patients, the study also compared T-cell repertoires from thyroid tissue with T-cell repertoires from blood. TCR V-J signatures able to tell the groups apart were searched for in a discovery cohort of 100 or so patients, of whom roughly 42 had Graves' ophthalmopathy and roughly 57 had stable Graves' hyperthyroidism. The full study reports these points: Most expanded thyroid clonotypes (frequency above 0.001) were also found in blood, which suggests that blood repertoires may mirror thyroid immune responses. A model built on a 13 V-J signature distinguished ophthalmopathy from stable hyperthyroidism, reaching roughly 88% sensitivity and around 82% specificity in cross-validation and 80%/75% in testing. Sample size was not statistically predetermined, and blinding of investigators to group allocation was not performed. In validation, the model predicted progression to ophthalmopathy with around 71% sensitivity and about 73% specificity, a median of approximately 6.7 months before onset.

A patient counted as having stable Graves' hyperthyroidism if no progression to ophthalmopathy occurred over 18 months of follow-up. Hyperthyroidism patients were newly diagnosed, had a disease duration of under 2 months, and were aged 18 to 65 years. The study excluded patients with uncontrolled infections, other autoimmune diseases, pregnancy or lactation. Diagnoses were established on the basis of clinical symptoms, serum thyroxine and TRAb, thyroid ultrasound, and orbital computed tomography. Ficoll-Paque density gradient centrifugation was used to isolate PBMCs from about 10 ml of fresh peripheral blood. Total RNA was extracted using Trizol reagent, and RNA quality was assessed on an Agilent 2100 Bioanalyzer. The TCR beta CDR3 regions were amplified from the RNA transcripts. For the first round of RT-PCR on the TCR CDR3, the HTBI primer set was used together with the Qiagen OneStep RT-PCR kit. The libraries were constructed in a second round of multiplex PCR and then size-selected and purified. Sequencing of the libraries was done on an Illumina HiSeq2000 using paired-end 100 bp reads. The authors processed their data as follows. SOAPnuke was used to process the raw data, removing reads that contained adapters or uncalled bases, had a mean Phred below 15, or lacked an exact match to the constant primer or identifier. High-quality paired reads were merged using COPE v1.2.5, and each unique nucleotide sequence was defined as a clonotype. MiTCR v1.1 was used to align clonotypes to the IMGT TRBV, TRBD and TRBJ reference segments. The analysis included only V-J combinations with a frequency above 0.0001, which together covered around 99% of the repertoires. A TCS score was defined as the ratio of F50 (clonal expansion) to E x V (chaos), with BLOSUM62-based TCRdist applied between CDR3 peptides within each V-J. Welch's t-statistics and random forest reduced fewer than 600 V-J features to some 14, which were used in a naive Bayes classifier (R e1071). TCRdb trimmed the raw reads at Q25, called clones with MiXCR and kept productive beta chains. Entries that share a CDR3 protein sequence are merged under the most common genes and DNA. TCRdb's processing, not the authors', yielded these V and J calls. The sample contains about 360,000 distinct CDR3 sequences, roughly an eighth of them found a single time. 9.2% of the sample belongs to the ten largest clones.

The CDR3 numbers 16 residues from cysteine through phenylalanine. Only the CDR3 portion is preserved as DNA: 48 bases, with reading frame beginning at the first base. The germline V gene encodes CDR1 LGHDT and CDR2 YNNKEL (reference sequence). V is pared back by 4 bases and J by 1 base, with 16 bases lying between the germline termini. A remark on this clonotype: The antigen it binds to is not known. Qualities for individual bases were not recorded, and no much larger clone is one base off.

Recombination linked TRBV3-1 to TRBJ1-1; the D gene is possibly TRBD1, with 5 bases matching. The sample taken for sequencing was blood. The TCR comes from a woman aged 18 to 35 with Graves' hyperthyroidism. The CDR3 reads as follows: CASSPTAGFGNTEAFF. DNA sequence: TGTGCCAGCAGCCCGACCGCAGGGTTTGGGAACACTGAAGCTTTCTTT.